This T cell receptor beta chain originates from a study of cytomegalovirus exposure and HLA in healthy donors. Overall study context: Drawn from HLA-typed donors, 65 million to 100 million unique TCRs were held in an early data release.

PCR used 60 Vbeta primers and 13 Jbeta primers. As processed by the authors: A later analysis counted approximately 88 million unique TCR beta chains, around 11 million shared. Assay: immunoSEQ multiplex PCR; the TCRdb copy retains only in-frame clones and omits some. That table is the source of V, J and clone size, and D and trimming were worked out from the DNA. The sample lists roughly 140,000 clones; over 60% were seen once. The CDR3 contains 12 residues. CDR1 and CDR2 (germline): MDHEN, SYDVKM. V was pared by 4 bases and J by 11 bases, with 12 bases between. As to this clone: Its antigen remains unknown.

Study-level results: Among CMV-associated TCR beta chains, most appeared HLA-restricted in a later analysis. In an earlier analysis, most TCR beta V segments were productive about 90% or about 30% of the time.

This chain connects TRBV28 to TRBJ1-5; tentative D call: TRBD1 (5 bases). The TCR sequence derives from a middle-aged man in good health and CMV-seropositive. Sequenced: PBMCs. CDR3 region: CASSSPQGAQHF. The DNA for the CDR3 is TGTGCCAGCAGTTCCCCCCAAGGGGCCCAGCATTTT.